This T cell receptor (beta chain) was sequenced in a study of blood T cell repertoires in COVID-19. V was cut by 2 bases and J by 5 bases, with 15 bases left in between. The CDR3 has 15 residues. The germline gives CDR1 SGHVS, CDR2 FQNEAQ. TCRdb's copy holds only in-frame clones and misses some; the assay was immunoSEQ multiplex PCR. Of about 220,000 clones listed, more than 70% are singletons. This TCR derives from a woman aged 80 or over with acute or convalescent COVID-19. This chain joins TRBV7-8 and TRBJ1-2; D is undetermined. The sample consisted of peripheral blood. CDR3 protein: CASSLKSAAPYGYTF. The CDR3, as DNA: TGTGCCAGCAGCTTAAAGTCGGCGGCGCCATATGGCTACACCTTC.